A selection of T cell receptor beta chains follows, all from one sample in a study of CD8+ T cells in alopecia areata. TCRdb's copy holds only in-frame clones and misses some; the assay was immunoSEQ multiplex PCR. The table lists 120,000 or so clones, 61% of them singletons. The specimen was CD4+ T cells sorted from blood, collected at week 4, from a patient treated with tofacitinib. All receptors come from a human donor with alopecia areata. CDR3s include the opening cysteine and the closing phenylalanine or tryptophan. D genes are given only for firm matches. Expanded clones get a size class; other rows say once, few or many, or leave the size out.

TRBJ2-1	few	.	TRBV7-9	CASSPLVEQFF	TGTGCCAGCAGCCCTCTTGTTGAGCAGTTCTTC
TRBJ1-5	.	TRBD1	TRBV29-1	CSVQDRVGQPQHF	TGCAGCGTTCAGGACAGGGTGGGTCAGCCCCAGCATTTT
TRBJ2-5	.	.	TRBV5-1	CASSLGDAQETQYF	TGCGCCAGCAGCTTGGGGGACGCCCAAGAGACCCAGTACTTC
TRBJ2-7	.	.	TRBV7-2	CASRALSSGEQYF	TGTGCCAGCAGGGCACTAAGTTCGGGGGAGCAGTACTTC
TRBJ2-7	.	.	TRBV18	CASSQAGSYEQYF	TGTGCCAGCTCACAGGCTGGGTCCTACGAGCAGTACTTC
TRBJ1-6	.	.	TRBV15	CATSRESAGGRYSPPHF	TGTGCCACCAGCAGAGAGTCGGCCGGAGGCCGCTATTCACCCCCCCACTTT
TRBJ2-3	.	.	TRBV2	CASSEFREDTQYF	TGTGCCAGCAGTGAGTTCAGGGAGGATACGCAGTATTTT
TRBJ2-5	.	TRBD1	TRBV29-1	CSVVPWTGGETQYF	TGCAGCGTGGTTCCCTGGACAGGGGGAGAGACCCAGTACTTC
TRBJ2-7	.	.	TRBV28	CASSSWDGATYEQYF	TGTGCCAGCAGTTCCTGGGACGGGGCTACCTACGAGCAGTACTTC
TRBJ2-2	.	.	TRBV27	CASSLQENTGELFF	TGTGCCAGCAGTTTACAGGAGAACACCGGGGAGCTGTTTTTT
TRBJ2-1	few	TRBD2	TRBV19	CASSASGRTEQFF	TGTGCCAGTAGTGCTAGCGGGAGAACTGAGCAGTTCTTC
TRBJ1-2	.	.	TRBV15	CATSRDLVYGYTF	TGTGCCACCAGCAGAGATTTGGTGTATGGCTACACCTTC
TRBJ1-6	.	.	TRBV7-2	CASSSRDINSPLHF	TGTGCCAGCAGCTCCCGGGACATTAATTCACCCCTCCACTTT
TRBJ1-1	few	TRBD1	TRBV29-1	CSVEDPTGAGTEAFF	TGCAGCGTTGAAGATCCCACAGGGGCCGGGACTGAAGCTTTCTTT
TRBJ2-2	.	TRBD1	TRBV5-4	CASSLFGTGNTGELFF	TGTGCCAGCAGCCTATTCGGGACAGGGAACACCGGGGAGCTGTTTTTT
TRBJ2-5	.	.	TRBV5-1	CASSLARGRSETQYF	TGCGCCAGCAGCTTGGCCCGGGGGAGGTCAGAGACCCAGTACTTC
TRBJ2-5	.	TRBD1	TRBV6-5	CASRPGQSLLETQYF	TGTGCCAGCCGACCGGGACAGTCCCTCTTGGAGACCCAGTACTTC
TRBJ2-6	.	.	TRBV4-3	CASSQDVGGGGANVLTF	TGCGCCAGCAGCCAAGACGTAGGAGGAGGTGGGGCCAACGTCCTGACTTTC
TRBJ2-5	.	TRBD1	TRBV6-5	CASSWTGVRETQYF	TGTGCCAGCAGCTGGACAGGGGTGAGAGAGACCCAGTACTTC
TRBJ1-1	few	.	TRBV28	CASSKPGLQNTEAFF	TGTGCCAGCAGTAAACCGGGACTCCAGAACACTGAAGCTTTCTTT
TRBJ1-2	few	.	TRBV6-5	CASSYGPRSYGYTF	TGTGCCAGCAGTTACGGACCGAGGAGCTATGGCTACACCTTC
TRBJ1-1	few	.	TRBV2	CASRLRPNTEAFF	TGTGCCAGCAGACTTCGACCAAACACTGAAGCTTTCTTT
TRBJ2-1	.	TRBD2	TRBV7-9	CASSYAAGVGNEQFF	TGTGCCAGCAGCTATGCGGCGGGAGTCGGCAATGAGCAGTTCTTC
TRBJ2-1	.	TRBD2	TRBV29-1	CSVNSGLAGAEQFF	TGCAGCGTTAATTCAGGGCTAGCGGGAGCGGAGCAGTTCTTC
TRBJ1-1	.	.	TRBV7-9	CASSQTGHGMNTEAFF	TGTGCCAGCAGCCAAACGGGACACGGTATGAACACTGAAGCTTTCTTT